The rows below give T cell receptor beta chains drawn from one sample of a study of blood T cell repertoires in COVID-19. Sequencing used immunoSEQ multiplex PCR; TCRdb keeps in-frame clones, though not all of them. The repertoire holds over 70,000 clones, with more than 60% as singletons. The material sequenced was peripheral blood. The receptors were gathered from a human donor in a cohort sampled during active COVID-19. Both conserved end residues are part of each CDR3. The D gene is left open where the match is weak. A row's size may be missing; if present it is once, few, many or a size class.

>TRBJ2-3|TRBD2|-|TRBV29-1
CSVELGGARDTQYF
TGCAGCGTCGAGTTGGGAGGGGCGCGGGATACGCAGTATTTT
>TRBJ1-2|-|-|TRBV7-2
CASSLEAGRGYTF
TGTGCCAGCAGCTTAGAGGCAGGGCGCGGCTACACCTTC
>TRBJ1-4|-|-|TRBV10-1
CASTKWVRANEKLFF
TGCGCCAGCACCAAATGGGTCAGGGCTAATGAAAAACTGTTTTTT
>TRBJ2-7|TRBD2|few|TRBV29-1
CSARGRAYEQYF
TGCAGCGCCCGCGGGAGGGCCTACGAGCAGTACTTC
>TRBJ2-5|-|once|TRBV3-1/TRBV3-2
CASSQDFYYQETQYF
TGTGCCAGCAGCCAAGATTTTTACTACCAAGAGACCCAGTACTTC
>TRBJ2-2|TRBD1|-|TRBV9
CASSPRDSHTGELFF
TGTGCCAGCAGCCCCCGGGACAGCCACACCGGGGAGCTGTTTTTT
>TRBJ1-5|-|-|TRBV12-3/TRBV12-4
CASSRQDQPQHF
TGTGCCAGCAGTCGACAGGATCAGCCCCAGCATTTT
>TRBJ2-3|TRBD1|-|TRBV2
CASSGGQGSTDTQYF
TGTGCCAGCAGTGGGGGACAGGGGAGCACAGATACGCAGTATTTT
>TRBJ1-3|-|-|TRBV7-2
CASSLWAGVGNTIYF
TGTGCCAGCAGCTTATGGGCAGGGGTCGGAAACACCATATATTTT
>TRBJ2-1|TRBD2|-|TRBV30
CAWRLPTSRNEQFF
TGTGCCTGGAGGCTCCCGACTAGCCGCAATGAGCAGTTCTTC